The TCR beta chain described here comes from a study of radiotherapy plus CTLA-4 blockade in lung cancer. CDR3 length equals 17 residues. Germline lookup yields CDR1 SGHDN and CDR2 FVKESK. V was shortened by 5 bases and J by 5 bases, with 21 bases between the two germline ends. Assay: immunoSEQ multiplex PCR; the TCRdb copy retains only in-frame clones and omits some. The sample yields about 28,000 clones, 70% to 80% seen once. Here the sequenced sample was peripheral blood, taken from a patient treated with radiotherapy plus ipilimumab. The chain recombines TRBV14 with TRBJ2-2; D unclear. The sequence was obtained from a human donor with non-small cell lung cancer who had stable disease on radiotherapy plus ipilimumab. The chain's CDR3 is CASSMLGKGWSTGELFF. Written as DNA, the CDR3 is TGTGCCAGCAGCATGCTCGGAAAGGGATGGAGTACCGGGGAGCTGTTTTTT.